This section outlines one TCR beta chain sequence together with its context. The target antigen is unknown. Per germline, CDR1 SGDLS and CDR2 YYNGEE. The CDR3 loop spans 18 amino acids. Triplicate sorts, 300,000 or so cells apiece, were made for each CD8+ T cell subset. These data are taken from a study of CXCR3-negative and CXCR3-positive naive CD8 T cells. At the level of the study: Each library held about 1.5 +/- 0.3 million TRB reads, 130 million to 150 million in total. Study observations and caveats: Much lower diversity was found in memory CD8+ cells, while both naive subsets had comparably high diversity. Both naive subsets, CXCR3-negative and CXCR3-positive, displayed similar TRBV-TRBJ usage, unlike memory cells.

Libraries were UMI-labeled 5' RACE TRB cDNA. After re-calling the 5' RACE reads, TCRdb lists one entry per CDR3 protein, DNA absent. This table lists about 22,000 distinct CDR3 sequences. Source material: memory CD8+ T cells from blood. This TCR was recovered from a human donor in good health. Some clones in this sample may be carry-over from other donors' samples. This sequence joins TRBV9 and TRBJ2-1; TCRdb returns TRBD2, unconfirmable since there is no DNA. CDR3 residues: CASSAYRGGWLSNNEQFF.